The 8 T cell receptor beta chains below come from one sample, sequenced in a study of neurological immune-mediated disorders. TCRdb itself ran the 5' RACE reads through MiXCR, one entry per CDR3 protein. This table holds 35,000 to 40,000 distinct CDR3 sequences, about 9.9% found once. Sequencing was carried out using CD4+ T cells from blood. The receptor set was obtained from a woman in her twenties or thirties with HTLV-1-associated myelopathy (HAM/TSP).

This clonotype was observed at least ten times. This chain uses TRBV10-3 with TRBJ1-1; D gene unclear. The ends were cut back, 8 bases at V and 3 bases at J, with 7 bases in the middle. The CDR3 contains 11 residues. The germline V gene has CDR1 ENHRY and CDR2 SYGVKD. CDR3 residues: CAISADTEAFF. CDR3 DNA sequence: TGTGCCATCTCGGCAGACACTGAAGCTTTCTTT.

This clonotype was observed at least ten times. The chain has TRBV14 and TRBJ2-2; D remains unclear. The V gene lost 3 bases and the J gene lost 0 bases, with 2 bases spanning the gap. The germline V gene has CDR1 SGHDN and CDR2 FVKESK. CDR3 size: 13 residues. CDR3 nucleotides: TGTGCCAGCAGCCAGACGAACACCGGGGAGCTGTTTTTT. Translated: CASSQTNTGELFF.

This clonotype was recorded many times. The chain joins TRBV12-3 or TRBV12-4 to TRBJ1-1; maybe TRBD1 (6 bases). The V end lost 5 bases, the J end lost 5 bases, and 12 bases lay between the germline ends. The CDR3 runs 13 residues. The CDR3 DNA sequence: TGTGCCAGCAGTCGGGGGCGGGGAACTGAAGCTTTCTTT. This sequence encodes CASSRGRGTEAFF.

This clonotype was seen many times. This chain connects TRBV5-5 to TRBJ1-2; 7 bases line up with TRBD1. Germline CDR1 SGHKS, CDR2 YYEKEE (reference sequence). CDR3 length: 15 amino acids. V shed 4 bases and J 4 bases; nucleotides not matched to a gene: 10. The CDR3: CASSGTTGSSYGYTF. CDR3 DNA: TGTGCCAGCAGCGGGACGACAGGGTCCTCCTATGGCTACACCTTC.

Ten or more counts support this clonotype. The V call is TRBV20-1, the J call TRBJ1-1; D gene ambiguous. In germline, CDR1 is DFQATT, CDR2 SNEGSKA (reference sequence). Between the trimmed V and J ends, which lost 3 bases and 3 bases, there was a span of 5 bases. The CDR3 has 11 residues. The CDR3 DNA sequence: TGCAGTGCTAGGGGCGACACTGAAGCTTTCTTT. It specifies CSARGDTEAFF.

This clonotype has a count of ten or more. The chain has TRBV28 and TRBJ2-7; 8 positions agree with TRBD2. The ends lost 2 bases at V and 0 bases at J; junction bases unmatched: 6. The CDR3 consists of 16 residues. Germline V gene sequence: CDR1 MDHEN, CDR2 SYDVKM. Written as DNA, the CDR3 is TGTGCCAGCAGTTTAGTTGGCGGGGGGAACTCCTACGAGCAGTACTTC. Translating it yields CASSLVGGGNSYEQYF.

This clonotype was recorded at least ten times. V usage is TRBV5-1 and J usage is TRBJ1-2; D remains ambiguous. In germline, CDR1 is SGHRS, CDR2 YFSETQ. The CDR3 runs 15 residues. The ends were cut back, 0 bases at V and 2 bases at J, with 11 bases in the middle. The CDR3 DNA follows: TGCGCCAGCAGCTTGGACGTGCCGACGAACTATGGCTACACCTTC. This encodes CASSLDVPTNYGYTF.

In this sample, this clonotype turned up many times. This chain uses TRBV20-1 with TRBJ2-2; 8 nucleotides agree with TRBD1. The trim removed 5 bases at V and 1 base at J, leaving 3 bases unmatched. Germline V gives CDR1 DFQATT, CDR2 SNEGSKA (reference sequence). The CDR3 has 14 amino acids. The CDR3 reads CSASQGGNTGELFF. CDR3 DNA sequence: TGCAGTGCTTCACAGGGGGGGAACACCGGGGAGCTGTTTTTT.